This entry features one T cell receptor (beta chain) sequence. V shed 3 bases and J 10 bases; nucleotides not matched to a gene: 7. From germline, CDR1 is MRHNA and CDR2 SNTAGT. This CDR3 contains 15 residues. These data come from a study of shared clonotypes between healthy human individuals. Per sorted-subset replicate PCR, input was about 180 ng DNA, representing roughly 30,000 T cell genomes. Sequencing was performed with immunoSEQ multiplex PCR; in TCRdb, only in-frame clones are kept and a portion is missing. The table has about 2.4 million clones, approximately 90% seen once. The sample taken for sequencing was naive CD4+ T cells sorted from blood. Stated subset: CD45RA+ positively selected. The sequence was collected from a man between 18 and 29 years old in good health. The chain couples TRBV6-4 to TRBJ2-1, with 12 bases lining up with TRBD1. The CDR3 here is CASSEGTGGIGEQFF. The CDR3, as DNA: TGTGCCAGCAGTGAAGGGACAGGGGGCATCGGAGAGCAGTTCTTC.